What follows describes a single T cell receptor beta chain. The source of the sample is a study of OX40 agonist ivuxolimab in advanced cancers. In the study overall: An agonistic anti-OX40 (CD134) antibody, ivuxolimab, was used to treat the patients. At doses from 0.01 to 10 mg/kg, patients were given intravenous ivuxolimab every 2 weeks. Each dose-escalation patient presented with hepatocellular carcinoma, melanoma, renal cell or head and neck cancer.

Assay used: immunoSEQ multiplex PCR; TCRdb lists only in-frame clones, some missing. The sample records 65,000 to 75,000 clones, approximately 89% being singletons. The CDR3 covers 12 residues. Germline assignment: CDR1 SEHNR and CDR2 FQNEAQ (reference sequence). V dropped 5 bases and J dropped 4 bases, with 6 bases sitting between them. Sequencing used CD4+ or CD8+ T cells sorted from blood, obtained in a trial of the OX40 agonist ivuxolimab. The sequence was collected from an adult with an advanced solid tumor such as melanoma, head and neck, liver or kidney cancer. This chain links TRBV7-9 with TRBJ2-1; D is unresolved. CDR3 sequence (DNA): TGTGCCAGCAGCGCCCAATACAATGAGCAGTTCTTC. It is translated as CASSAQYNEQFF.